This TCR beta chain emerged from a study of shared clonotypes between healthy human individuals (dated by TCRdb to 2019 to 2021). For the study in its entirety: A couple of women and a few men aged 18 to 49 years were included in the cohort. Different laboratories and diverse techniques were used to prepare libraries and sequence TCR repertoires, to increase sequencing depth and limit assay-specific biases. To estimate repertoire size and how much clonotype sharing occurs between individuals, the study deeply sequenced the blood TCR repertoires of about five healthy adults. For each donor, three plates each were used for CD4 naive and CD4 memory, two plates were used for CD8 naive, and one plate was used for CD8 memory. Each donor's leukapheresis produced roughly between roughly 0.9 and 8.9 billion PBMCs.

The CDR3, cysteine through phenylalanine, is 14 amino acids long. Of all the DNA, just the CDR3 is kept, 42 bases in frame from base 1. CDR1 and CDR2, looked up from the germline V gene, are MDHEN and SYDVKM. The germline V and J ends show losses of 4 bases and 5 bases respectively, and no gene match explains 4 bases of the junction. This clone was found once. Its antigen is not yet known. No base-level quality is on record; no much larger clone is a single base apart. Using the deep immunoSEQ assay, multiplex PCR amplified TCR CDR3 regions from genomic DNA. Genomic DNA extracted from each cell subset was distributed evenly over all wells of several immunoSEQ 96-well plates, and each plate served as one replicate. For sorted subsets, approximately 210 ng genomic DNA, equal to 25,000 to 35,000 T cell genomes, was loaded into each replicate PCR. Purified libraries were measured with a Qubit 3.0 fluorometer, size-checked on a Bioanalyzer 2100, and measured again with the KAPA Library Quantification kit. Every immunoSEQ 96-well plate was sequenced on a separate single-read 150-cycle Illumina NextSeq 550 flow cell. On the study's bioinformatics: The immunoSEQ output contained only junctional sequences without quality scores, so filtering could not match that applied to full-length reads. To assign V/J genes and CDR3, sequences were annotated against IMGT germline references using PyIR, a Python wrapper for IgBLAST v1.9. Reads were filtered out if the reads had weak V/J assignments (E-value above 1e-6), no CDR3, stop codons, out-of-frame junctions, or ambiguous translated residues. A V3J clonotype was defined by an identical inferred V gene, J gene, and CDR3 amino acid sequence. To compute the percentage overlap between repertoires, the number of shared unique clonotypes was divided by the size of the smaller repertoire. Richness of each repertoire was evaluated using RTK rarefaction, the Chao1 estimator, and Recon v2.1 estimates of unobserved clonotypes. For all TCRbeta clonotypes obtained by the gDNA method from a few donors, generation probabilities were computed with OLGA. TCRdb took this table from immuneACCESS and kept in-frame rearrangements with V and J called. Such tables lack part of the clones; where checked against another copy, unresolved V genes explain under half of the gap, and the rest is unexplained. V and J calls and clone size come straight from that table; D and trimming were deduced from the DNA. The sample table holds a few million clones, of which roughly 92% were seen once. 0.13% to 0.15% of the sample lies in the top ten.

Broad study findings and their caveats: Because the study included a small number of donors, the genetic and exposure-history diversity represented was limited. Estimated clonotype richness was generally larger for naive than for memory subsets. Clonotypes shared by all four sorted-subset donors showed higher generation probabilities than non-shared clonotypes. Across four donors, approximately 5% of naive CD4, approximately 4% of naive CD8, about 2% of memory CD4, and around 0.4% of memory CD8 clonotypes were shared. Sampling was restricted to blood, and TCR repertoires in tissues likely differ from the TCR repertoires found in blood. Rarefaction of sorted-subset datasets indicated incomplete sequencing despite the large sequencing depth. Pairwise subsampling indicated that sequencing depth was expected to affect the degree of clonotype sharing among donors.

Healthy HIV-negative adults with no recently reported acute infections or vaccinations were included as donors. Every donor was a Caucasian adult residing in Nashville, Tennessee, USA. CD4+ T cells were enriched by magnetic negative selection, after which naive cells were positively selected on CD45RA and the negative fraction was taken as the memory subset. Blood was obtained by leukapheresis, after which PBMCs were separated by Ficoll-Histopaque density gradient centrifugation and cryopreserved in liquid nitrogen vapor phase. Analytical flow cytometry was used to check the purity and quantity of each magnetically sorted T cell population. Genomic DNA was isolated from each sorted fraction and quantified by UV absorbance on a Nanodrop 2000c.

This clonotype was sampled from a man aged 18 to 29 in good health. The chain is encoded by TRBV28 joined to TRBJ2-5; 10 bases in the middle match TRBD1. The sample was naive CD4+ T cells sorted from blood. The cell subset or site label, as the study defines it: CD45RA+ positively selected. The CDR3 region: CASSSDRGEETQYF. In nucleotide form, the sequence is TGTGCCAGCAGTTCGGACAGGGGGGAGGAGACCCAGTACTTC.